Listed here are 26 T cell receptor beta chains from one sample, sequenced in a study of early T cells in non-severe SARS-CoV-2 infection (dated by TCRdb to the early 2020s). Receptor amplification or capture employed 5' RACE. Data came from a NextSeq 500. TCRdb trimmed the raw reads at Q25, called clones with MiXCR and kept productive beta chains. Each entry merges the rows of one CDR3 protein and shows their most common DNA and genes. The sample yields about 34,000 distinct CDR3 sequences; roughly 5.7% were counted once. Of the sample, around 8% falls within the top ten clones. Sequencing was done on a sample of whole blood. The receptors originated from an adult who was a healthcare worker with PCR-confirmed SARS-CoV-2 infection or an uninfected control (not recorded which).

This clonotype was detected once. This CDR3 fails to terminate in the conserved phenylalanine or tryptophan, so it likely reflects a read error. The chain recombines TRBV20-1 with TRBJ1-1, with D perhaps TRBD1 (5 bases). The germline gives CDR1 DFQATT, CDR2 SNEGSKA (reference sequence). The CDR3 is 13 amino acids. Trimming left V 4 bases short and J 5 bases short, with 14 bases between. The CDR3 loop reads CSAKDTKWTEAFS. DNA of the CDR3: TGCAGTGCTAAGGACACAAAGTGGACTGAAGCTTTCTCT.

Ten or more counts support this clonotype. V is TRBV4-1 and J is TRBJ1-1; D gene ambiguous. V lost 3 bases, J lost 4 bases, and 3 bases lay in between. The V gene's germline CDR1 is MGHRA and CDR2 YSYEKL. CDR3 length equals 11 residues. The CDR3 bases are TGCGCCAGCAGCCAGGGCACTGAAGCTTTCTTT. Its protein is CASSQGTEAFF.

The sample holds many counts of this clonotype. This rearrangement joins TRBV6-4 to TRBJ2-3; TRBD2 is a possible D gene (7 bases). V lost 0 bases and J lost 5, with 12 bases in between. The CDR3 is 15 amino acids. Germline loops: CDR1 MRHNA, CDR2 SNTAGT. The CDR3 reads CASSDSTGGGDTQYF. The DNA for the CDR3 is TGTGCCAGCAGTGACTCGACGGGGGGCGGAGATACGCAGTATTTT.

This clonotype was counted at least ten times. The chain carries TRBV27 and TRBJ2-3; 13 nucleotides agree with TRBD2. Germline V gene sequence: CDR1 MNHEY, CDR2 SMNVEV (reference sequence). The CDR3 is 16 amino acids. With V trimmed by 5 bases and J by 4 bases, 6 bases remained unmatched. The CDR3 reads CASSPLAGGPADTQYF. CDR3 in DNA: TGTGCCAGCAGTCCACTAGCGGGGGGGCCGGCAGATACGCAGTATTTT.

This clonotype was picked up many times. V usage is TRBV4-1 and J usage is TRBJ2-7, with D perhaps matching TRBD2 (6 bases). V was clipped by 1 base and J by 6 bases, with 16 bases between them. The CDR3 contains 15 residues. CDR1 MGHRA and CDR2 YSYEKL come from the germline V gene. The CDR3: CASSQAGAPEGEQYF. The CDR3 coding sequence is TGCGCCAGCAGCCAAGCCGGGGCCCCGGAGGGCGAGCAGTACTTC.

This clonotype was detected many times. The V call is TRBV30, the J call TRBJ2-7; D possibly corresponds to TRBD1 (5 bases). Trimming took off 0 bases at V and 3 bases at J, with 9 bases between the two ends. Per germline, CDR1 GTSNPN and CDR2 SVGIG (reference sequence). This CDR3 region has 13 residues. The CDR3: CAWSVDRGYEQYF. In nucleotides, the CDR3 is TGTGCCTGGAGTGTAGATAGGGGCTACGAGCAGTACTTC.

This clonotype was seen at least ten times. The chain employs TRBV28 and TRBJ2-3, with TRBD2 matching over 9 bases. The germline CDR1 and CDR2 sequences are MDHEN and SYDVKM. The CDR3 sequence is 16 residues long. Losses at the gene ends were 5 bases for V and 6 bases for J; bases not matched to a gene: 12. The DNA for the CDR3 is TGTGCCAGCAGTCTAACGGGAGCGGGGGGCGGGGATACGCAGTATTTT. Its translation is CASSLTGAGGGDTQYF.

In this sample, this clonotype turned up many times. The gene calls are TRBV7-9 and TRBJ2-1; D is possibly TRBD1 or TRBD2 (7 bases each). Trimming took 5 bases from V and 3 from J, leaving 11 bases between them. In germline, CDR1 is SEHNR, CDR2 FQNEAQ (reference sequence). The CDR3 length is 14 residues. The CDR3 protein is CASSRGDSYNEQFF. The DNA of the CDR3 is TGTGCCAGCAGCCGGGGGGACAGCTACAATGAGCAGTTCTTC.

The sample holds many counts of this clonotype. J is TRBJ1-2 and V is TRBV29-1; tentative D call: TRBD1 (5 bases). The ends were cut back, 3 bases at V and 4 bases at J, with 12 bases in the middle. CDR1 is SQVTM, CDR2 ANQGSEA, per germline. The CDR3 totals 13 residues. In DNA form, the CDR3 reads TGCAGCGTTGAGGCAGGGTCAGGCTATGGCTACACCTTC. This encodes CSVEAGSGYGYTF.

This clonotype was detected ten times or more. The chain couples TRBV20-1 to TRBJ1-2, with D uncertain. The CDR3 spans 14 residues. The V and J ends lost 2 bases and 0 bases respectively, with 10 bases between them. Germline lookup yields CDR1 DFQATT and CDR2 SNEGSKA (reference sequence). The CDR3, as DNA: TGCAGTGCTAGACCAGGAAGGTCTAACTATGGCTACACCTTC. Translation: CSARPGRSNYGYTF.

This clonotype was seen at least ten times. The V gene is TRBV11-3, the J gene TRBJ1-6; 7 nucleotides agree with TRBD1. The germline gives CDR1 SGHNT, CDR2 YENEEA. With V trimmed by 2 bases and J by 4 bases, 8 bases remained unmatched. This CDR3 has 17 amino acids. The CDR3 DNA is TGTGCCAGCAGCTTACCCCCACAGGGGTCTTATAATTCACCCCTCCACTTT. Its translation: CASSLPPQGSYNSPLHF.

This clonotype was picked up a small number of times. This chain connects TRBV7-9 to TRBJ1-6; the D gene is possibly TRBD1 (5 bases). Trimming removed 4 bases at V and 8 bases at J, with 15 bases between. This CDR3 contains 15 residues. Germline loops: CDR1 SEHNR, CDR2 FQNEAQ (reference sequence). The CDR3 region has the DNA TGTGCCAGCAGCTACGAGCAGGGAGGTGATTCACCCCTCCACTTT. Translated, it gives CASSYEQGGDSPLHF.

The chain joins TRBV20-1 to TRBJ2-3; 11 positions match TRBD2. Losses at the gene ends were 1 base for V and 2 bases for J; bases not matched to a gene: 5. Per the germline V gene, CDR1 is DFQATT and CDR2 is SNEGSKA (reference sequence). This CDR3 comprises 16 residues. CDR3 DNA: TGCAGTGCTAGAGGTTCTAGCGGGGGGCTCACAGATACGCAGTATTTT. Residues: CSARGSSGGLTDTQYF.

V is TRBV20-1 and J is TRBJ2-1; either TRBD1 or TRBD2 may supply D (5 bases each). This CDR3 comprises 16 residues. Per germline, CDR1 DFQATT and CDR2 SNEGSKA (reference sequence). V shed 3 bases and J shed 0 bases, with 15 bases lying between them. This CDR3 is CSASRRDGRSYNEQFF. For the CDR3, the DNA is TGCAGTGCTAGTAGAAGGGACGGCCGCTCCTACAATGAGCAGTTCTTC.

This clonotype was detected many times. The CDR3 protein is CATSGGTDTQYF. The DNA of the CDR3 is TGTGCCACCTCAGGGGGGACAGATACGCAGTATTTT. The genes are TRBV13 and TRBJ2-3, with D possibly matching TRBD1 (7 bases). The germline V and J ends were trimmed by 10 bases and 3 bases, with 11 bases remaining between them. The CDR3 extends over 12 amino acids. CDR1 and CDR2 from the germline V gene are PRHDT and FYEKMQ (reference sequence). Full variable domain (rest looked up from reference TRBV13 and TRBJ2-3): AAGVIQSPRHLIKEKRETATLKCYPIPRHDTVYWYQQGPGQDPQFLISFYEKMQSDKGSIPDRFSAQQFSDYHSELNMSSLELGDSALYFCATSGGTDTQYFGPGTRLTVL.

This clonotype was seen at least ten times. Here the CDR3 reads CATSDSAGSALKAFF. In nucleotides, the CDR3 is TGTGCCACCAGTGATTCGGCAGGTTCGGCACTAAAAGCTTTCTTT. The chain carries TRBV24-1 and TRBJ1-1; D gene unclear. With 2 bases removed from V and 9 bases from J, the gap between germline ends came to 18 bases. Germline V lookup: CDR1 KGHDR, CDR2 SFDVKD. CDR3 length: 15 amino acids.

Many counts were recorded for this clonotype. This sequence joins TRBV11-2 and TRBJ2-6, with D perhaps matching TRBD1 or TRBD2 (5 bases each). The V gene lost 5 bases and the J gene lost 0 bases, with 11 bases spanning the gap. CDR1 and CDR2 (germline): SGHAT, FQNNGV. The CDR3 sequence is 16 residues long. This CDR3 is CASSRDRHSGANVLTF. Here the CDR3 DNA reads TGTGCCAGCAGCAGGGACCGTCACTCTGGGGCCAACGTCCTGACTTTC.

The rearrangement links TRBV27 to TRBJ1-1; D is uncertain. V lost 9 bases, J lost 1 base, and 9 bases lay in between. This CDR3 is 12 amino acids long. From germline, CDR1 is MNHEY and CDR2 SMNVEV (reference sequence). The CDR3 loop is CASRAWNTEAFF. The CDR3 DNA reads as TGTGCCAGTAGAGCTTGGAACACTGAAGCTTTCTTT.

The rearrangement links TRBV5-1 to TRBJ2-7; no clear D gene. Looked up from germline, CDR1 is SGHRS and CDR2 is YFSETQ. The CDR3 sequence is 13 residues long. V lost 7 bases and J 1 base, leaving 12 bases between the germline ends. CDR3: CASQSPYSYEQYF. The CDR3 bases are TGCGCCAGCCAGAGCCCATATTCCTACGAGCAGTACTTC.

The table lists this clonotype with a few counts. This chain links TRBV20-1 with TRBJ2-5; D is undetermined. The CDR3 spans 11 residues. Between the trimmed V and J ends, which lost 4 bases and 4 bases, there was a span of 7 bases. The V gene's germline CDR1 is DFQATT and CDR2 SNEGSKA (reference sequence). Here the CDR3 DNA reads TGCAGTGCTACTCGCGGAGAGACCCAGTACTTC. Translating gives CSATRGETQYF.

This clonotype was seen many times. The chain carries TRBV7-2 and TRBJ1-1; TRBD1 is a possible D gene (5 bases). The CDR3 is made up of 13 amino acids. V lost 1 base to trimming and J lost 7 bases, with 10 bases between them. Germline-derived CDR1 and CDR2 are SGHTA and FQGNSA. The CDR3 sequence: CASSLGQNFEAFF. CDR3 in DNA: TGTGCCAGCAGCTTAGGACAGAACTTTGAAGCTTTCTTT. The full variable domain, its missing parts supplied by reference TRBV7-2 and TRBJ1-1, is GAGVSQSPSNKVTEKGKDVELRCDPISGHTALYWYRQSLGQGLEFLIYFQGNSAPDKSGLPSDRFSAERTGGSVSTLTIQRTQQEDSAVYLCASSLGQNFEAFFGQGTRLTVV.

The V gene is TRBV6-1, the J gene TRBJ2-3, with 9 bases identical to TRBD1. V lost 0 bases and J lost 0; bases outside the gene matches: 4. The CDR3 runs 17 residues. In germline, CDR1 is MNHNS, CDR2 SASEGT. The CDR3 bases are TGTGCCAGCAGTGAAGCTTGGACAGGGGTTAGCACAGATACGCAGTATTTT. Translated: CASSEAWTGVSTDTQYF.

This clonotype was observed many times. The gene calls are TRBV29-1 and TRBJ1-6; a possible D gene is TRBD1 (5 bases). CDR1 and CDR2 (germline): SQVTM, ANQGSEA. The CDR3 contains 13 residues. The V gene lost 6 bases and the J gene lost 3 bases, with 9 bases spanning the gap. CDR3 nucleotides: TGCAGCGTACAGGATGACTATAATTCACCCCTCCACTTT. Translation: CSVQDDYNSPLHF.

The V and J genes are TRBV11-2 and TRBJ2-1; TRBD1 matches 10 bases. CDR1 and CDR2 (germline): SGHAT, FQNNGV. Trimming took 0 bases from V and 15 from J; bases not matched to a gene: 2. This CDR3 has 12 amino acids. The CDR3 DNA follows: TGTGCCAGCAGCTTAGACGGGACAGGGGCGTTCTTC. Its protein product is CASSLDGTGAFF.

This clonotype was observed many times. The V call is TRBV7-6, the J call TRBJ2-3; 7 bases are shared with TRBD2. Germline V CDR1 and CDR2: SGHVS, FNYEAQ. V lost 5 bases to trimming and J lost 2 bases; unmatched junction nucleotides: 13. The CDR3 totals 17 residues. CDR3 sequence reads: CASSTPLGGGYTDTQYF. CDR3 in DNA: TGTGCCAGCAGCACCCCCCTTGGCGGGGGTTACACAGATACGCAGTATTTT.

The CDR3 DNA is TGTGCCAGCAGACTAACAGATAACTCCTACAATGAGCAGTTCTTC. This translates into CASRLTDNSYNEQFF. This sequence joins TRBV2 and TRBJ2-1, with D unclear. The germline V gene encodes CDR1 SNHLY and CDR2 FYNNEI. This CDR3 region has 15 residues. V was shortened by 6 bases and J by 0 bases, with 12 bases between the two germline ends.